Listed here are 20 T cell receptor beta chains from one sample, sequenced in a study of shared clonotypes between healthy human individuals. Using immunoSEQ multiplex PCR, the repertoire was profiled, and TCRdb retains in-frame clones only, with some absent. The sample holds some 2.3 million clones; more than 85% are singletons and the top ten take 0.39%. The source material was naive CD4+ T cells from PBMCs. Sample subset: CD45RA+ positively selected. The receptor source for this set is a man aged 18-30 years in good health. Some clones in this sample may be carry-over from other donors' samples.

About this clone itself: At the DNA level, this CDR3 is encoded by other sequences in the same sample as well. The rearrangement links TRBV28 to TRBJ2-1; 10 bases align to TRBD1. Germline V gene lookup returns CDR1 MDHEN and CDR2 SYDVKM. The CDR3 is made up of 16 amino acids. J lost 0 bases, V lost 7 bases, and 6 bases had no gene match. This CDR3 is CASTPGQGSSYNEQFF. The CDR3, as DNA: TGTGCCAGCACTCCGGGACAGGGGAGCTCCTACAATGAGCAGTTCTTC.

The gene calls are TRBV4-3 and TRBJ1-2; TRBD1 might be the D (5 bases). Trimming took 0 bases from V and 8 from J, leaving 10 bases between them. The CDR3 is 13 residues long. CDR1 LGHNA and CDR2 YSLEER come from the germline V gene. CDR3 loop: CASSQERGEGYTF. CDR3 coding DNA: TGCGCCAGCAGCCAAGAGAGAGGGGAAGGCTACACCTTC.

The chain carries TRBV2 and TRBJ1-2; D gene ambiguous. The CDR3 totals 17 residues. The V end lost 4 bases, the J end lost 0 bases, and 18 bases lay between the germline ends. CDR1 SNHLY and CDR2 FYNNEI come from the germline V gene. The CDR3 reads CASSGFGREDPNYGYTF. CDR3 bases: TGTGCCAGCAGTGGCTTCGGAAGGGAGGACCCTAACTATGGCTACACCTTC.

The CDR3 loop is CASSVGGATQYF. CDR3 nucleotide sequence: TGTGCCAGCAGCGTAGGCGGTGCTACGCAGTATTTT. The genes are TRBV9 and TRBJ2-3; D is unresolved. This CDR3 is 12 amino acids long. Between the trimmed V and J ends, which lost 0 bases and 8 bases, there was a span of 7 bases. CDR1 is SGDLS and CDR2 is YYNGEE in the germline V gene.

DNA for the CDR3: TGTGCCAGCAGTAAACAGGGTGCGTTAAGTGGTGGCTACACCTTC. It encodes CASSKQGALSGGYTF. The chain couples TRBV25-1 to TRBJ1-2; the D gene is possibly TRBD1 (6 bases). The CDR3 has 15 amino acids. The V end lost 5 bases, the J end lost 7 bases, and 20 bases lay between the germline ends. Germline V CDR1 and CDR2: MGHDK, SYGVNS.

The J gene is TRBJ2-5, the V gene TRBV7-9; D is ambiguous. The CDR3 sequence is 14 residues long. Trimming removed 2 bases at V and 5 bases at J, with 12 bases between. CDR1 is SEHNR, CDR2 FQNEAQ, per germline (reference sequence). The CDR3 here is CASSLSASMETQYF. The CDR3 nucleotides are TGTGCCAGCAGCTTATCGGCTAGTATGGAGACCCAGTACTTC.

DNA for the CDR3: TGTGCCAGCTCACCTAGGGGTCTAGCGGGAGTGACGAACACCGGGGAGCTGTTTTTT. This sequence encodes CASSPRGLAGVTNTGELFF. The chain is built from TRBV18 and TRBJ2-2; the match to TRBD2 covers 10 bases. Germline values: CDR1 KGHSH, CDR2 LQKENI. Germline trimming cut 3 bases from V and 0 bases from J; bases unmatched to any gene: 10. This CDR3 has 19 amino acids.

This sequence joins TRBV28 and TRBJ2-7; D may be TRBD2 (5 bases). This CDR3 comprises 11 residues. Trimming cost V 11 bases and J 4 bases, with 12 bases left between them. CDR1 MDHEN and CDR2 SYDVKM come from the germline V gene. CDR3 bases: TGTGCCCCAGCGGACCCATACGAGCAGTACTTC. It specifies CAPADPYEQYF.

DNA of the CDR3: TGCGCCACCCGAGGAGAGGGGCGCTCGACCGGGGAGCTGTTTTTT. Translating gives CATRGEGRSTGELFF. The rearrangement links TRBV5-1 to TRBJ2-2, with D possibly being TRBD1 or TRBD2 (5 bases each). Germline loops: CDR1 SGHRS, CDR2 YFSETQ. V was trimmed by 9 bases and J by 5 bases, leaving 20 bases between them. The CDR3 totals 15 residues.

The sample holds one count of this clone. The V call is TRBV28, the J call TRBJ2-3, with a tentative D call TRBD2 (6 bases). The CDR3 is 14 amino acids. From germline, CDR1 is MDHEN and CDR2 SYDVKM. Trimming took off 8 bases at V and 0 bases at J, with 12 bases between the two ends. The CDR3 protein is CASRTAGSTDTQYF. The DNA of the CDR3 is TGTGCCAGCCGCACCGCGGGAAGCACAGATACGCAGTATTTT.

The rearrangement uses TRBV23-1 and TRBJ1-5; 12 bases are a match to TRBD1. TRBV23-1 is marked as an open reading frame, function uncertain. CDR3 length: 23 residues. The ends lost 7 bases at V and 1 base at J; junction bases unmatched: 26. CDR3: CASTPQGGTGGAWSPLSNQPQHF. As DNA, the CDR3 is TGCGCCAGCACTCCTCAGGGGGGGACAGGGGGCGCCTGGTCCCCACTCAGCAATCAGCCCCAGCATTTT.

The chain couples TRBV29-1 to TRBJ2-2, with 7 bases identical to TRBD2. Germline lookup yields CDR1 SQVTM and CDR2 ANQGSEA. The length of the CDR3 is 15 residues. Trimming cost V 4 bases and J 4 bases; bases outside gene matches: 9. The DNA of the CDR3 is TGCAGCGTTGTGGTGGGAGGGCCGGGCACCGGGGAGCTGTTTTTT. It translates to CSVVVGGPGTGELFF.

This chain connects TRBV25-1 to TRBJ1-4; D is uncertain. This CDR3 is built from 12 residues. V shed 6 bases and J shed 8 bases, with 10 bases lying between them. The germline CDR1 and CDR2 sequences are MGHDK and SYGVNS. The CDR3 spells CASSPTEEKLFF. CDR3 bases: TGTGCCAGCAGCCCAACAGAAGAAAAACTGTTTTTT.

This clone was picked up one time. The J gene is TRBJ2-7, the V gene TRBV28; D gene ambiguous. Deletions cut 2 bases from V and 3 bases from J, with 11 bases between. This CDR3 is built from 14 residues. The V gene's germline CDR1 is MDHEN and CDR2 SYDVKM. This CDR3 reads CASSLDVFLYEQYF. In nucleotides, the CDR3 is TGTGCCAGCAGTTTAGATGTGTTCCTCTACGAGCAGTACTTC.

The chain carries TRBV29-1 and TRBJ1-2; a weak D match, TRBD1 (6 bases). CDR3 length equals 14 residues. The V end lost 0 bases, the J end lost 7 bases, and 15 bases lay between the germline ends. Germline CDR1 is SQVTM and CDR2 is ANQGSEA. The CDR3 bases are TGCAGCGTTGAAGAAGGTGGGGGCCTCCTTGGCTACACCTTC. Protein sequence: CSVEEGGGLLGYTF.

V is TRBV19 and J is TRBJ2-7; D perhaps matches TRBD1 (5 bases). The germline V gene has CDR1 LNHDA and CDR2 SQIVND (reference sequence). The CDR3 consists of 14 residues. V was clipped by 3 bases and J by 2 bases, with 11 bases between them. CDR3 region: CASSMKTVTYEQYF. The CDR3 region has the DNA TGTGCCAGTAGTATGAAGACAGTGACCTACGAGCAGTACTTC.

CDR3 sequence (DNA): TGTGCCATCAGTGGGGGGGACTTTAGCACAGATACGCAGTATTTT. This codes for CAISGGDFSTDTQYF. The chain carries TRBV10-3 and TRBJ2-3; D perhaps matches TRBD2 (6 bases). The germline gives CDR1 ENHRY, CDR2 SYGVKD. The CDR3 totals 15 residues. V was pared by 4 bases and J by 0 bases, with 11 bases between.

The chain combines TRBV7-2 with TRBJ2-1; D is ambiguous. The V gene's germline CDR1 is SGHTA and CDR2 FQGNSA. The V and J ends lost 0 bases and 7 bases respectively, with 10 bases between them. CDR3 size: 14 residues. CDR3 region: CASSLAWGRNEQFF. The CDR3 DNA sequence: TGTGCCAGCAGCTTAGCGTGGGGTCGGAATGAGCAGTTCTTC.

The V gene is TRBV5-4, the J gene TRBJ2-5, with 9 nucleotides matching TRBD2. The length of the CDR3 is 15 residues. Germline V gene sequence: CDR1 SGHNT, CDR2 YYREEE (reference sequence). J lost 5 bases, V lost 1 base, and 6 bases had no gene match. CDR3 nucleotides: TGTGCCAGCAGCTTGTGGCGGGAGGGCCGGGAGACCCAGTACTTC. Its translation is CASSLWREGRETQYF.

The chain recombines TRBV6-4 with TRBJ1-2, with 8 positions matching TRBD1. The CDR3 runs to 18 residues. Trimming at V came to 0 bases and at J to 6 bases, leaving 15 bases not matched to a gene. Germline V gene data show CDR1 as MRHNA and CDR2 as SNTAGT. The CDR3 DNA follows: TGTGCCAGCAGTGACTCTTACGGGGCCCGCGGACAGGGACATGGCTACACCTTC. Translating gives CASSDSYGARGQGHGYTF.